This T cell receptor beta chain is from a study of post-analysis software for immune sequencing data. Unique molecular identifiers featured in each of the TCR beta cDNA libraries. MiXCR was run by TCRdb on the PCR reads, yielding one entry per CDR3 protein. This sample has around 500,000 distinct CDR3 sequences, with approximately 31% found just once. This clonotype showed up just a few times. Its antigen remains unidentified. Study results and limitations: Five or six TRBV segments appeared more often in patients than in controls, and TRBV5-6, TRBV5-1 and TRBV20-1 were among these.

Germline lookup yields CDR1 LNHDA and CDR2 SQIVND (reference sequence). The CDR3 is made up of 13 amino acids. The germline V and J ends were trimmed by 4 bases and 5 bases, with 10 bases remaining between them. This clonotype was sampled from a girl aged 2 to 17 with multiple sclerosis. The chain uses TRBV19 and TRBJ2-3; no clear D gene. Specimen: blood. The CDR3 DNA sequence: TGTGCCAGTAGTAATACTCCTCAAGATACGCAGTATTTT. Translating it yields CASSNTPQDTQYF.